This TCR beta chain was observed in a study of siplizumab effects on memory and regulatory T cells. Produced via immunoSEQ multiplex PCR; TCRdb's table is partial and in-frame only. The top ten hold approximately 0.6% of the sample, which has 90,000 to 120,000 clones, 93% seen once. The germline V and J ends were trimmed by 5 bases and 4 bases, with 16 bases remaining between them. CDR3 length equals 15 residues. Germline V gene lookup returns CDR1 SGHVS and CDR2 FNYEAQ. A word on this clone: No antigen is known for it.

Study conclusions and caveats: Poor capture below about 10^-5 frequency left most alloreactive clones unmapped to unstimulated subsets. Where siplizumab was present, mappable alloreactive CD4+ clones averaged around 63% Treg-derived, compared with roughly 30% in controls. The drug siplizumab significantly decreased the alloreactive sequences that could be traced to unstimulated CD4+ memory cells. Naive T cells seemed more diverse than memory cells; they also seemed major alloresponse contributors.

This clonotype originated in a human donor in good health. This sequence joins TRBV7-6 and TRBJ2-3; the D is unclear. Source material: Tregs sorted from blood. The CDR3 is CASSARWPLADTQYF. The CDR3 DNA is TGTGCCAGCAGCGCAAGATGGCCCCTGGCAGATACGCAGTATTTT.